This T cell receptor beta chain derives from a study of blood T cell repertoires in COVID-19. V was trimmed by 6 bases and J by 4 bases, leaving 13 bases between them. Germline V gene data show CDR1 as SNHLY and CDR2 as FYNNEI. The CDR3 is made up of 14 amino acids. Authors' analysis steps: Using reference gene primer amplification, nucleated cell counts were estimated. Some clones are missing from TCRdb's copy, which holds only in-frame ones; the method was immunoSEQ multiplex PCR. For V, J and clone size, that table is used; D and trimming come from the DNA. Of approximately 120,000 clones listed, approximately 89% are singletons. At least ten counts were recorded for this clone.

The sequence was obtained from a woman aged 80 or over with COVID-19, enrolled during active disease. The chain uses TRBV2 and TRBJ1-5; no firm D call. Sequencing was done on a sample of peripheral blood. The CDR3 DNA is TGTGCCAGCAGAGCGGGTACAACAAATCAGCCCCAGCATTTT. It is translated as CASRAGTTNQPQHF.